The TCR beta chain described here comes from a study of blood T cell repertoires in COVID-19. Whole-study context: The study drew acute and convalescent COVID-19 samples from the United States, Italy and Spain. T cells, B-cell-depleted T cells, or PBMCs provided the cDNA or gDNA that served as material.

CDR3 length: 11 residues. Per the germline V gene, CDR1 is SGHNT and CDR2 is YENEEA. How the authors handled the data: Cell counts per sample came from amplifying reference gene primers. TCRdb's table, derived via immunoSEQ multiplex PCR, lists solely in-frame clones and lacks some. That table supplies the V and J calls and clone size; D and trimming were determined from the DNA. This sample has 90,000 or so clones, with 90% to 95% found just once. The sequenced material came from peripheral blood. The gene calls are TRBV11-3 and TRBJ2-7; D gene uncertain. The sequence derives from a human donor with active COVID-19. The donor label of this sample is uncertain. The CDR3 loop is CPVREVGEQYF. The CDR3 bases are TGTCCGGTGAGAGAGGTCGGGGAGCAGTACTTC.